The rows below give T cell receptor beta chains drawn from one sample of a study of OX40 agonist ivuxolimab in advanced cancers. Using immunoSEQ multiplex PCR, the repertoire was profiled, and TCRdb retains in-frame clones only, with some absent. The sample carries around 31,000 clones, approximately 91% recorded once. The specimen comprised CD4+ or CD8+ T cells sorted from blood, sampled in a trial of the OX40 agonist ivuxolimab. These receptors were taken from an adult with an advanced solid tumor such as melanoma, head and neck, liver or kidney cancer. The CDR3 runs from the conserved cysteine through the conserved F or W. Fields, in order: V gene, clone size, J gene, D gene, CDR3 length, CDR3 DNA, CDR3 protein. The D gene is left open where the match is weak. The listing skips clone size in some rows; elsewhere it reads once, few, many or a size class.

TRBV4-1	-	TRBJ2-1	TRBD1	18	TGCGCCAGCAGCCCAACGGACAGGGGCCCCCTCCGCGGCAATGAGCAGTTCTTC	CASSPTDRGPLRGNEQFF
TRBV7-2	-	TRBJ2-1	TRBD2	15	TGTGCCAGCACCTTTAGCGGGGGGGCCTACAATGAGCAGTTCTTC	CASTFSGGAYNEQFF
TRBV7-9	once	TRBJ1-2	TRBD1	13	TGTGCCAGCAGCGAGACAGGGCCCTATGGCTACACCTTC	CASSETGPYGYTF
TRBV6-5	-	TRBJ2-7	-	15	TGTGCCAGCAGCCCTATCGACACCCTAGATCACGAGCAGTACTTC	CASSPIDTLDHEQYF
TRBV7-9	-	TRBJ1-3	TRBD1	16	TGTGCCAGCAGCTCCCGAGCAACAGGGGCGGGAAACACCATATATTTT	CASSSRATGAGNTIYF
TRBV27	-	TRBJ1-3	-	16	TGTGCCAGCACCCTCGGCAGTCCGAGCTCTGGAAACACCATATATTTT	CASTLGSPSSGNTIYF
TRBV6-5	-	TRBJ1-2	-	13	TGTGCCAGCAGTTCCGGGGGGAACTATGGCTACACCTTC	CASSSGGNYGYTF
TRBV6-1	-	TRBJ2-1	-	15	TGTGCCAGCAGTGAAGCTCGGACCGCGGTCAATGAGCAGTTCTTC	CASSEARTAVNEQFF
TRBV11-2	-	TRBJ2-2	-	13	TGTGCCAGCAGCCAAGATGTAACCGGGGAGCTGTTTTTT	CASSQDVTGELFF
TRBV9	-	TRBJ2-1	TRBD2	16	TGTGCCAGCAGCGTCGCGGGAGAAAGCTCCTACAATGAGCAGTTCTTC	CASSVAGESSYNEQFF
TRBV4-1	-	TRBJ2-2	-	15	TGCGCCAGCAGCCAAGATATTCCGAACACCGGGGAGCTGTTTTTT	CASSQDIPNTGELFF
TRBV28	-	TRBJ1-5	TRBD1	14	TGTGCCAGCAGCGAGGGACAGGGGCGCCAGCCCCAGCATTTT	CASSEGQGRQPQHF
TRBV5-6	-	TRBJ1-1	-	14	TGTGCCAGCAGCTTTGGGGGTGAGAACACTGAAGCTTTCTTT	CASSFGGENTEAFF
TRBV7-2	few	TRBJ2-7	TRBD1	15	TGTGCCAGCAGCTTCCAGACAGGGGACTCCTACGAGCAGTACTTC	CASSFQTGDSYEQYF
TRBV6-5	-	TRBJ2-1	-	13	TGTGCCAGCAGTTACTCCGGGCGCAATGAGCAGTTCTTC	CASSYSGRNEQFF
TRBV11-2	-	TRBJ2-7	TRBD2	15	TGTGCCAGCAGCGTTGAGCGGGGGGAAACCTACGAGCAGTACTTC	CASSVERGETYEQYF
TRBV7-8	-	TRBJ2-3	TRBD2	16	TGTGCCAGCAGCTTACGCGGGGGGGCTGTCACAGATACGCAGTATTTT	CASSLRGGAVTDTQYF
TRBV16	-	TRBJ1-2	-	14	TGTGCCAGCAGCCAATCAGGACAGAACTATGGCTACACCTTC	CASSQSGQNYGYTF
TRBV7-9	medium-sized	TRBJ1-1	-	13	TGTGCCAGCAGCTTCAGACACGACACTGAAGCTTTCTTT	CASSFRHDTEAFF
TRBV7-8	-	TRBJ2-3	-	16	TGTGCCAGCAGCTCGGAGGGGGGATTGGGGGCAGATACGCAGTATTTT	CASSSEGGLGADTQYF
TRBV27	-	TRBJ2-3	-	16	TGTGCCAGCAGTTCCCGGGCACTCCTAAGCACAGATACGCAGTATTTT	CASSSRALLSTDTQYF
TRBV4-3	-	TRBJ2-7	-	16	TGCGCCAGCAGCCAAGACGGGCTTCAGGACGTAAACGAGCAGTACTTC	CASSQDGLQDVNEQYF
TRBV5-6	-	TRBJ2-7	TRBD2	16	TGTGCCAGCAGCACGGCGGGGCTAGCGGGGGGAAACGAGCAGTACTTC	CASSTAGLAGGNEQYF
TRBV6-4	-	TRBJ2-2	-	14	TGTGCCAGCAGTGACGTTAGGGGCACCGGGGAGCTGTTTTTT	CASSDVRGTGELFF
TRBV19	-	TRBJ2-3	-	16	TGTGCCAGTAGTTCCCTGACCCCATGGGGCACAGATACGCAGTATTTT	CASSSLTPWGTDTQYF
TRBV4-2	-	TRBJ2-3	TRBD1	16	TGTGCCAGCAGCCCATGGGGACAGGGGGCCGGAGATACGCAGTATTTT	CASSPWGQGAGDTQYF
TRBV11-1	-	TRBJ1-1	-	12	TGTGCCAGCAAAGGGGGGAGGTCTGAAGCTTTCTTT	CASKGGRSEAFF
TRBV13	-	TRBJ2-1	TRBD2	15	TGTGCCAGCAGCTCGACTAGCGGGGTTGGAGATGAGCAGTTCTTC	CASSSTSGVGDEQFF
TRBV7-6	-	TRBJ2-7	-	14	TGTGCCAGCAGCTTAGGTGACGAGGGCTACGAGCAGTACTTC	CASSLGDEGYEQYF
TRBV6-5	-	TRBJ2-2	TRBD2	13	TGTGCTAGCGGGACTAGCTACACCGGGGAGCTGTTTTTT	CASGTSYTGELFF
TRBV28	-	TRBJ1-3	-	11	TGCGGATCAAGGGATGGAAACACCATATATTTT	CGSRDGNTIYF
TRBV7-9	-	TRBJ2-7	-	12	TGTGCCAGCAGCTTAGGGGTGGACGAGCAGTACTTC	CASSLGVDEQYF
TRBV11-2	few	TRBJ1-1	-	13	TGTGCCAGCAGTCCCGGTCCGGGACTAGAAGCTTTCTTT	CASSPGPGLEAFF
TRBV2	-	TRBJ2-1	TRBD2	18	TGTGCCAGCAGTGACTTCGAGGTAGCGGGGTTGTCCTACAATGAGCAGTTCTTC	CASSDFEVAGLSYNEQFF
TRBV5-5	-	TRBJ2-1	-	15	TGTGCCAGCAGCTTGAGTGGGGGCGCCATCAATGAGCAGTTCTTC	CASSLSGGAINEQFF
TRBV28	-	TRBJ2-7	-	14	TGTGCCAGCATAACCGGGGACAACCCCTACGAGCAGTACTTC	CASITGDNPYEQYF
TRBV19	-	TRBJ1-2	-	11	TGTGCCACGGATGGGAACTATGGCTACACCTTC	CATDGNYGYTF
TRBV7-9	-	TRBJ2-7	-	15	TGTGCCAGCAGCTTAGTCGCCTTGGGCTCCTACGAGCAGTACTTC	CASSLVALGSYEQYF
TRBV6-1	-	TRBJ1-2	TRBD1	14	TGTGCCAGCAGGACCGGGACAGGGGTTCATGGCTACACCTTC	CASRTGTGVHGYTF
TRBV7-9	-	TRBJ2-7	-	16	TGTGCCAGCAGCGCCGACGCGTCCCGGCTTTCCTACGAGCAGTACTTC	CASSADASRLSYEQYF
TRBV4-3	-	TRBJ2-3	-	16	TGCGCCAGCAGCCAAGGGAGCACAACAGGCCCAGATACGCAGTATTTT	CASSQGSTTGPDTQYF
TRBV27	-	TRBJ2-3	-	15	TGTGCCAGCAGTTTTTCAGGGAAGAGCACAGATACGCAGTATTTT	CASSFSGKSTDTQYF
TRBV2	once	TRBJ2-3	-	14	TGTGCCAGCAGGGGGGCGTGGGTCACAGATACGCAGTATTTT	CASRGAWVTDTQYF
TRBV21-1	-	TRBJ2-1	-	16	TGTGCCAGCAGCGCCTCGACAGGGGGCAGCTACAATGAGCAGTTCTTC	CASSASTGGSYNEQFF